The sequence of this TCR beta chain was determined in a study of T-cell memory formation after mild COVID-19. MiXCR, applied by TCRdb to the 5' RACE reads, yields one record per CDR3 protein. The data show hundreds of thousands of distinct CDR3 sequences, with around a sixth seen just once and more than 20% held by the top ten. The CDR3 is 15 amino acids. Germline assignment: CDR1 SGHTA and CDR2 FQGNSA. Trimming took 5 bases from V and 3 from J, leaving 13 bases between them. In this sample, this clonotype turned up a few times. The TCR sequence derives from a man between 18 and 35 years old who had mild COVID-19 (a few samples of this study predate the infection). Cell type and time point are not known. The genes are TRBV7-2 and TRBJ2-2; either TRBD1 or TRBD2 may supply D (5 bases each). What was sequenced was PBMCs or a T cell subset sorted from them (not recorded which). For the CDR3, the DNA is TGTGCCAGCAGCCCCCGAAGAGGGGACACCGGGGAGCTGTTTTTT. Encoded protein: CASSPRRGDTGELFF.